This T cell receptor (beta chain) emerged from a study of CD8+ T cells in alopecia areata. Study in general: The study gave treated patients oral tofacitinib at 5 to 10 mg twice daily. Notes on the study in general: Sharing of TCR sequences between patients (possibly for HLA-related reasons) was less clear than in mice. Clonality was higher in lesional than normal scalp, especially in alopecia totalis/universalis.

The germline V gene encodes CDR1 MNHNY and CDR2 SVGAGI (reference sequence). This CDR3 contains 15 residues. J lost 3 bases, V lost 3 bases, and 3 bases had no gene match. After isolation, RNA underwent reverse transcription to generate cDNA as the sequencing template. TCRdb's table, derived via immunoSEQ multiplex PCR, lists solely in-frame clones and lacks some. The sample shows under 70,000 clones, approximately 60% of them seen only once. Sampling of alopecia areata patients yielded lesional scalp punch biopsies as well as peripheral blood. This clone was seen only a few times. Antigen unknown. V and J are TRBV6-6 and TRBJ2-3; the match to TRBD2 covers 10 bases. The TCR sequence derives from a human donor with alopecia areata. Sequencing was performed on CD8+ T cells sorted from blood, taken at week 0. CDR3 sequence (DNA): TGTGCCAGCAGTTATTATAGCGGGAGGACAGATACGCAGTATTTT. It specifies CASSYYSGRTDTQYF.